One and the same sample provided the 15 T cell receptor beta chains below, sequenced in a study of cytomegalovirus exposure and HLA in healthy donors. 60 Vbeta and 13 Jbeta primers were used in PCR. The assay was immunoSEQ multiplex PCR, and TCRdb's table has in-frame clones only and misses some. The repertoire holds about 170,000 clones, with 75% to 85% as singletons. Sequenced: PBMCs. The receptors were sampled from a woman aged 45 to 65 in good health and CMV-seronegative.

The rearrangement links TRBV7-8 to TRBJ2-7; 14 bases are a match to TRBD2. The V gene's germline CDR1 is SGHVS and CDR2 FQNEAQ. This CDR3 spans 17 amino acids. After removal of 0 bases from V and 6 bases from J, the junction contained 7 bases not matched to a gene. In DNA form, the CDR3 reads TGTGCCAGCAGCTTAGCATTGACTAGCGGGGGGGCCTTCGAGCAGTACTTC. It translates to CASSLALTSGGAFEQYF.

In this sample, this clone turned up a few times. The genes are TRBV25-1 and TRBJ2-5; D gene ambiguous. The CDR3 has 14 amino acids. Germline assignment: CDR1 MGHDK and CDR2 SYGVNS. The V end lost 1 base, the J end lost 4 bases, and 10 bases lay between the germline ends. CDR3 loop: CASSESRVGETQYF. As DNA, the CDR3 is TGTGCCAGCAGTGAATCCCGTGTCGGAGAGACCCAGTACTTC. The entire variable domain, with the rest obtained from reference TRBV25-1 and TRBJ2-5, is as follows: EADIYQTPRYLVIGTGKKITLECSQTMGHDKMYWYQQDPGMELHLIHYSYGVNSTEKGDLSSESTVSRIRTEHFPLTLESARPSHTSQYLCASSESRVGETQYFGPGTRLLVL.

This chain connects TRBV28 to TRBJ1-5, with 10 nucleotides matching TRBD1. The CDR3 spans 15 residues. The junction had 17 bases not matched to a gene; V was cut back by 6 bases and J by 15 bases. Looked up from germline, CDR1 is MDHEN and CDR2 is SYDVKM. The CDR3 loop reads CASRSTGTGAPVWHF. The CDR3 nucleotides read TGTGCCAGCAGGTCAACCGGGACAGGGGCCCCAGTTTGGCATTTT.

The table lists this clone with a few counts. The chain uses TRBV4-3 and TRBJ2-7; 7 bases align to TRBD1. The CDR3 totals 14 residues. With 4 bases clipped from V and 6 bases from J, the junction kept 9 bases outside the gene matches. In germline, CDR1 is LGHNA, CDR2 YSLEER. The CDR3 sequence is CASSLSQGYPEQYF. CDR3 in DNA: TGCGCCAGCAGCCTTTCACAGGGGTATCCCGAGCAGTACTTC.

V gene TRBV5-4 combines with J gene TRBJ2-3, with 9 positions matching TRBD1. Germline V lookup: CDR1 SGHNT, CDR2 YYREEE (reference sequence). The CDR3 extends over 16 amino acids. V shed 4 bases and J 0 bases; nucleotides not matched to a gene: 6. The CDR3 spells CASSRGTGSSTDTQYF. CDR3 nucleotide sequence: TGTGCCAGCAGCCGAGGGACAGGGAGTAGCACAGATACGCAGTATTTT.

This clone turned up a few times. This rearrangement joins TRBV27 to TRBJ1-1; 9 positions match TRBD1. Germline V CDR1 and CDR2: MNHEY, SMNVEV (reference sequence). V lost 1 base, J lost 2 bases, and 11 bases stayed unmatched. The CDR3 consists of 18 residues. Written as DNA, the CDR3 is TGTGCCAGCAGTTTATTTTCGGGGGCGACAGGGGGTAACACTGAAGCTTTCTTT. Translated, it gives CASSLFSGATGGNTEAFF.

The J gene is TRBJ1-4, the V gene TRBV4-2, with D possibly matching TRBD1 (5 bases). The germline CDR1 and CDR2 sequences are LGHNA and YNFKEQ. This CDR3 contains 15 residues. The germline V and J ends were trimmed by 4 bases and 3 bases, with 12 bases remaining between them. The CDR3 DNA reads TGTGCCAGCAGCCTTGCTACAGGCTCTAATGAAAAACTGTTTTTT. Translation gives CASSLATGSNEKLFF.

The rearrangement joins TRBV7-9 to TRBJ1-1; 9 bases agree with TRBD1. Per the germline V gene, CDR1 is SEHNR and CDR2 is FQNEAQ (reference sequence). The CDR3 extends over 15 amino acids. V gave up 5 bases and J gave up 1 base; unmatched junction bases: 5. CDR3 bases: TGTGCCAGCAGCCTCGGGACAGGGCCGAACACTGAAGCTTTCTTT. This encodes CASSLGTGPNTEAFF.

The rearrangement uses TRBV11-2 and TRBJ1-3, with D possibly TRBD1 on 6 matching bases. CDR1 and CDR2 (germline): SGHAT, FQNNGV. The CDR3 consists of 15 residues. Trimming took 3 bases from V and 2 from J, leaving 11 bases between them. The CDR3 region has the DNA TGTGCCAGCAGCTTGAGCGGACAGCCTGGAAACACCATATATTTT. This gives the protein CASSLSGQPGNTIYF.

The chain uses TRBV4-3 and TRBJ2-3; 13 positions agree with TRBD2. The CDR3 is made up of 20 amino acids. J was trimmed by 0 bases and V by 3 bases; bases with no gene match: 12. CDR1 LGHNA and CDR2 YSLEER come from the germline V gene. CDR3 DNA: TGCGCCAGCAGCCACGCTAAATCCGGGACTAGCGGGACTAGCACAGATACGCAGTATTTT. Translation: CASSHAKSGTSGTSTDTQYF.

The gene calls are TRBV28 and TRBJ1-4, with D perhaps TRBD1 (5 bases). Germline assignment: CDR1 MDHEN and CDR2 SYDVKM. V lost 3 bases to trimming and J lost 8 bases, with 13 bases between them. This CDR3 is built from 14 residues. CDR3 DNA: TGTGCCAGCAGTTTGGGGCAACCGACCGAAAAACTGTTTTTT. Its translation is CASSLGQPTEKLFF.

V is TRBV28 and J is TRBJ1-5, with D possibly TRBD1 on 5 matching bases. Trimming shortened V by 4 bases and J by 1 base, and 20 bases separated the two germline ends. The CDR3 length is 18 residues. Germline V gives CDR1 MDHEN, CDR2 SYDVKM. The CDR3 DNA reads TGTGCCAGCAGTTACCCGCGGGGCTCGGGGGAGAGCAATCAGCCCCAGCATTTT. Translation: CASSYPRGSGESNQPQHF.

This chain uses TRBV6-5 with TRBJ2-3; D is possibly TRBD2 (6 bases). The CDR3 contains 15 residues. V was shortened by 5 bases and J by 1 base, with 13 bases between the two germline ends. Per germline, CDR1 MNHEY and CDR2 SVGAGI. The CDR3 DNA reads as TGTGCCAGCAGTCCAAGACTAGGGGGCACAGATACGCAGTATTTT. Translating it yields CASSPRLGGTDTQYF.

This chain links TRBV7-9 with TRBJ1-5; 10 bases agree with TRBD1. V lost 5 bases to trimming and J lost 7 bases; unmatched junction nucleotides: 8. Germline V lookup: CDR1 SEHNR, CDR2 FQNEAQ (reference sequence). This CDR3 has 15 residues. The CDR3 loop is CASSSRTGGDQPQHF. CDR3 DNA sequence: TGTGCCAGCAGCAGCCGGACAGGGGGGGACCAGCCCCAGCATTTT.

This chain links TRBV9 with TRBJ2-2, with D unresolved. CDR1 and CDR2 from the germline V gene are SGDLS and YYNGEE. This CDR3 has 16 amino acids. V was clipped by 0 bases and J by 7 bases, with 16 bases between them. The CDR3 DNA follows: TGTGCCAGCAGCGTAGCGACTCCTGCGGTGGGCGGGGAGCTGTTTTTT. Translating it yields CASSVATPAVGGELFF.